Each of the 14 T cell receptor beta chains below was sequenced from the same sample in a study of blood T cells in healthy people across ages. A second PCR of about 6 to 11 cycles used a sample-barcoded 5' primer and a J-beta primer mix. TCRdb re-derived calls from the 5' RACE reads in MiXCR, one entry per CDR3 protein. The sample has hundreds of thousands of distinct CDR3 sequences, approximately 30% seen once. The source material was blood. The source of these receptors is a woman older than 75 in good health.

The chain has TRBV11-2 and TRBJ2-5; D uncertain. The CDR3 runs to 15 residues. Germline values: CDR1 SGHAT, CDR2 FQNNGV. Trimming took off 0 bases at V and 2 bases at J, with 10 bases between the two ends. DNA of the CDR3: TGTGCCAGCAGCTTAGACCCCACCCTGCAAGAGACCCAGTACTTC. This codes for CASSLDPTLQETQYF.

This clonotype was recorded a few times. The genes are TRBV11-2 and TRBJ1-1; 7 bases are shared with TRBD1. V lost 4 bases, J lost 0 bases, and 11 bases stayed unmatched. The CDR3 totals 17 residues. Germline V gene lookup returns CDR1 SGHAT and CDR2 FQNNGV. The CDR3 nucleotides are TGTGCCAGCAGCTCCAGACACAGGGGAGCCCTGAACACTGAAGCTTTCTTT. Protein: CASSSRHRGALNTEAFF. The entire variable domain, with the rest obtained from reference TRBV11-2 and TRBJ1-1, is as follows: EAGVAQSPRYKIIEKRQSVAFWCNPISGHATLYWYQQILGQGPKLLIQFQNNGVVDDSQLPKDRFSAERLKGVDSTLKIQPAKLEDSAVYLCASSSRHRGALNTEAFFGQGTRLTVV.

Note on this clonotype: A read error may explain this, as a much larger clone is one base away. The CDR3 coding sequence is TGCAGTGCTAGAGATCTTGGGAAGCCCAATCAGCCCCGGCATTTT. Translation: CSARDLGKPNQPRHF. The genes are TRBV20-1 and TRBJ1-5; D uncertain. The germline CDR1 and CDR2 sequences are DFQATT and SNEGSKA (reference sequence). The CDR3 is 15 residues long.

This clonotype was detected only a few times. The chain uses TRBV28 and TRBJ1-6; no reliable D call. Germline CDR1 MDHEN, CDR2 SYDVKM. The CDR3 spans 15 residues. Trimming took off 3 bases at V and 10 bases at J, with 16 bases between the two ends. CDR3 region: CASSFPQLPGSPLHF. The CDR3 region has the DNA TGTGCCAGCAGTTTCCCACAGCTCCCTGGCTCACCCCTCCACTTT.

The chain has TRBV5-1 and TRBJ2-2, with D possibly being TRBD2 (5 bases). The germline V and J ends were trimmed by 4 bases and 2 bases, with 6 bases remaining between them. Germline V CDR1 and CDR2: SGHRS, YFSETQ. The CDR3 spans 13 residues. The CDR3 here is CASSGSNTGELFF. CDR3 in DNA: TGCGCCAGCAGCGGGAGTAACACCGGGGAGCTGTTTTTT.

As for this clonotype: This may arise from a read error, as a much more abundant clone is one base away. This chain connects TRBV15 to TRBJ1-2, with D hard to call. This CDR3 comprises 15 residues. Germline V gene lookup returns CDR1 LNHNV and CDR2 YYDKDF (reference sequence). The chain's CDR3 is CATRRDGVGEDGYTF. The CDR3 coding sequence is TGTGCCACCCGCAGAGATGGGGTTGGAGAAGATGGCTACACCTTC. Variable domain in full (rest from reference TRBV15 and TRBJ1-2): DAMVIQNPRYQVTQFGKPVTLSCSQTLNHNVMYWYQQKSSQAPKLLFHYYDKDFNNEADTPDNFQSRRPNTSFCFLDIRSPGLGDTAMYLCATRRDGVGEDGYTFGSGTRLTVV.

This clonotype was recorded at least ten times. The J gene is TRBJ2-4, the V gene TRBV20-1, with D perhaps matching TRBD1 or TRBD2 (5 bases each). Trimming left V 5 bases short and J 0 bases short, with 20 bases between. Per germline, CDR1 DFQATT and CDR2 SNEGSKA (reference sequence). The CDR3 loop spans 17 amino acids. CDR3 in DNA: TGCAGTGCTCACCATCCCGGGGCTGGATTAGCCAAAAACATTCAGTACTTC. The encoded protein is CSAHHPGAGLAKNIQYF.

This clonotype was found many times. This sequence joins TRBV12-3 or TRBV12-4 and TRBJ1-1, with D perhaps TRBD1 (5 bases). V was trimmed by 5 bases and J by 1 base, leaving 8 bases between them. CDR3 length: 13 amino acids. In DNA, the CDR3 is TGTGCCAGCAGTGCCGACAGGAACACTGAAGCTTTCTTT. This gives the protein CASSADRNTEAFF.

This clonotype was recorded many times. This chain joins TRBV5-1 and TRBJ1-2; D might be TRBD1 (6 bases). The CDR3 is 19 amino acids. Between the trimmed V and J ends, which lost 4 bases and 2 bases, there was a span of 27 bases. Germline V gives CDR1 SGHRS, CDR2 YFSETQ. The CDR3 here is CASSARGGTDSAPNYGYTF. The CDR3 DNA follows: TGCGCCAGCAGCGCCAGAGGGGGGACGGACAGCGCTCCCAACTATGGCTACACCTTC.

Notes on this clonotype: This may be a read error, as it is one base from a much larger clone. The rearrangement joins TRBV6-5 to TRBJ1-2; the match to TRBD1 covers 10 bases. Germline V gives CDR1 MNHEY, CDR2 SVGAGI. Trimming at V came to 4 bases and at J to 7 bases, leaving 12 bases not matched to a gene. The CDR3 loop spans 16 amino acids. The CDR3 reads CASSCLRQGAGVGYTF. The CDR3 DNA reads TGTGCCAGCAGTTGCTTACGACAGGGGGCAGGGGTTGGCTACACCTTC.

In regard to this clonotype: This may be a read error, as it is one base from a much larger clone. The V call is TRBV24-1, the J call TRBJ2-3, with D perhaps matching TRBD1 or TRBD2 (5 bases each). The CDR3 contains 16 residues. The germline V and J ends were trimmed by 5 bases and 6 bases, with 20 bases remaining between them. CDR1 KGHDR and CDR2 SFDVKD come from the germline V gene. This chain's CDR3 is CATSATGQFRADTQYF. The CDR3 DNA follows: TGTGCCACCAGTGCCACGGGGCAGTTCAGGGCGGATACGCAGTATTTT.

This clonotype was recorded only once. A much larger clone differs from this one at a single base, so this may be a read error. This chain links TRBV2 with TRBJ1-4; the match to TRBD1 covers 7 bases. CDR3 length equals 13 residues. V trimming: 8 bases; J trimming: 5 bases; junction bases outside the gene matches: 5. Germline CDR1 and CDR2: SNHLY and FYNNEI. CDR3 sequence: CASGRQGNEKLFF. The CDR3, as DNA: TGTGCCAGCGGGAGACAGGGCAATGAAAAACTGTTTTTT. The variable domain in full, with the rest retrieved from reference TRBV2 and TRBJ1-4, is EPEVTQTPSHQVTQMGQEVILRCVPISNHLYFYWYRQILGQKVEFLVSFYNNEISEKSEIFDDQFSVERPDGSNFTLKIRSTKLEDSAMYFCASGRQGNEKLFFGSGTQLSVL.

This clonotype was found many times. V usage is TRBV27 and J usage is TRBJ1-5; D unresolved. Germline CDR1 reads MNHEY; CDR2 reads SMNVEV (reference sequence). The length of the CDR3 is 15 residues. Deletions cut 7 bases from V and 0 bases from J, with 13 bases between. The CDR3 bases are TGTGCCAGCAAAAGCGGACGGACTAGCAATCAGCCCCAGCATTTT. This encodes CASKSGRTSNQPQHF.

A few counts support this clonotype. The gene calls are TRBV11-3 and TRBJ1-5, with TRBD1 as a possible D gene (6 bases). The CDR3 runs to 14 residues. CDR1 is SGHNT and CDR2 is YENEEA in the germline V gene. Trimming removed 5 bases from V and 5 bases from J, with 13 bases in between. The CDR3 nucleotides read TGTGCCAGCAGCACCCGGACAGAACATCAGCCCCAGCATTTT. As protein: CASSTRTEHQPQHF.